These T cell receptor beta chains were read from a single sample in a study of T cell responses to AZD1222 COVID-19 vaccine. TCRdb's copy holds only in-frame clones and misses some; the assay was immunoSEQ multiplex PCR. Of fewer than 110,000 clones detected, around nine tenths appear once; the ten largest clones hold about 6.8%. The source material was peripheral blood, sampled 28 days after the second AZD1222 dose. The source of these receptors is an adult who received the AZD1222 COVID-19 vaccine. CDR3s leave out the opening cysteine and the closing phenylalanine or tryptophan. A D gene is named only where the DNA matches it firmly. Not all rows give a size; the values are once, few, many and, for expanded clones, a class.

V	D	size	J	CDR3
TRBV6-2/TRBV6-3	.	.	TRBJ1-1	ASSYQGNTEAF
TRBV6-1	TRBD1	.	TRBJ2-7	ASSDKWDSYEQY
TRBV7-8	.	.	TRBJ2-7	ASSLDWFRNEQY
TRBV6-5	.	.	TRBJ2-7	ASSYSPTTHEQY
TRBV24-1	TRBD2	.	TRBJ2-2	ATSTGGPGELF
TRBV7-9	.	.	TRBJ1-1	ASSFRVVNTEAF
TRBV19	.	.	TRBJ2-1	ASSMTNEQF
TRBV7-9	TRBD2	.	TRBJ2-5	ASSFPQREEETQY
TRBV4-2	TRBD2	.	TRBJ2-1	ASSQVSGPYNEQF
TRBV5-8	.	.	TRBJ2-2	ASSVPGSGELF
TRBV19	.	.	TRBJ2-1	ASSTGPPNEQF
TRBV5-4	TRBD1	.	TRBJ1-1	ASSLTTGKVNTEAF
TRBV5-4	.	.	TRBJ1-2	ASSQVGGGANRGYT
TRBV6-5	TRBD2	.	TRBJ2-7	ASRRRGDEQY
TRBV11-2	.	.	TRBJ2-7	ASSLVLPVSYEQY
TRBV15	TRBD1	.	TRBJ1-4	ATSRDQGTGFNEKLF
TRBV28	.	.	TRBJ2-2	ASFSGGPFTGELF
TRBV27	TRBD1	.	TRBJ2-5	ASSSYTGAQETQY
TRBV18	TRBD1	.	TRBJ1-1	ASSQGANTEAF
TRBV5-1	.	.	TRBJ1-4	ASSLVQHPTNEKLF
TRBV5-1	.	.	TRBJ2-7	ASSWGTTHSYEQY
TRBV29-1	.	.	TRBJ1-2	SVDSSGYT
TRBV5-6	TRBD2	.	TRBJ2-5	ASSLSRGSTQETQY
TRBV27	.	.	TRBJ1-1	ASSPRQLNTEAF
TRBV19	.	few	TRBJ2-4	ASREGPKNIQY
TRBV7-9	.	.	TRBJ1-6	ASSLSNRGFQASNSPLH
TRBV7-9	.	.	TRBJ2-1	ASSPPSGHSYNEQF
TRBV7-2	.	.	TRBJ2-5	ASSLALSGTETQY